Sequencing of this T cell receptor beta chain was carried out in a study of T-cell reconstitution after alpha-beta-depleted transplantation in children. Unique molecular identifiers were incorporated during preparation of the TCRbeta library. TCRdb recomputed calls from the PCR reads with MiXCR, one row per CDR3 protein. The table includes some 200,000 distinct CDR3 sequences, 6.3% detected once. Study-level points and caveats: Reported findings indicate that, about two months after transplant, alpha-beta T cells came from several hundred expanded clones, which were derived from non-depleted graft cells. The main origin of T-cell counts and diversity one year after transplant was newly produced T cells.

This clonotype was picked up a small number of times. Its antigen remains unidentified. The CDR3 runs to 17 residues. Germline V gene data show CDR1 as SQVTM and CDR2 as ANQGSEA. After removal of 2 bases from V and 1 base from J, the junction contained 8 bases not matched to a gene. The receptor was isolated from a girl under three years old with combined immunodeficiency, due to receive a stem cell transplant. This chain links TRBV29-1 with TRBJ2-1; 10 nucleotides agree with TRBD2. The sample in question was PBMCs, obtained before TCRalphabeta/CD19-depleted stem cell transplant. CDR3: CSVEMGSGRRSYNEQFF. CDR3 DNA: TGCAGCGTTGAAATGGGTAGCGGGAGGAGGTCCTACAATGAGCAGTTCTTC.